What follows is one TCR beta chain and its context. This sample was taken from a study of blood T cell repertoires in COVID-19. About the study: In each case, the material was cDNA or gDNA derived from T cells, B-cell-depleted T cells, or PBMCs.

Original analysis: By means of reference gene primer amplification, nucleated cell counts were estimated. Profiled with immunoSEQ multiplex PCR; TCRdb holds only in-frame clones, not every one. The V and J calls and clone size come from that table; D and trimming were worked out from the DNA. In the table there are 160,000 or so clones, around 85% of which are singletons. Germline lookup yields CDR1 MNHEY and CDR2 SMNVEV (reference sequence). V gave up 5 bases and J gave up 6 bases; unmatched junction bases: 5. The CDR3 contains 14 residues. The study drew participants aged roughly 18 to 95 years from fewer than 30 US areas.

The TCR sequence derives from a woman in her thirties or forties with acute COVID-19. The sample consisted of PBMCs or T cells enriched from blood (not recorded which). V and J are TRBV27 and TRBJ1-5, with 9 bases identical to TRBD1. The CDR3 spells CASSPQGASQPQHF. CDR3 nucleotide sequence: TGTGCCAGCAGTCCACAGGGGGCAAGTCAGCCCCAGCATTTT.